The 19 T cell receptor beta chains in this list originate from one sample, sequenced in a study of blood T cell repertoires in COVID-19. Using immunoSEQ multiplex PCR, the repertoire was profiled, and TCRdb retains in-frame clones only, with some absent. Among tens of thousands of clones listed, approximately 92% were seen once. The sample comprised peripheral blood. These receptors were obtained from a woman in her forties or fifties with active COVID-19.

This rearrangement joins TRBV29-1 to TRBJ2-7; D is perhaps TRBD1 (6 bases). Germline-derived CDR1 and CDR2 are SQVTM and ANQGSEA. The V gene lost 2 bases and the J gene lost 2 bases, with 10 bases spanning the gap. This CDR3 comprises 13 residues. CDR3 bases: TGCAGCGTTGAACAGGGGTTCCCCTACGAGCAGTACTTC. Amino acid sequence: CSVEQGFPYEQYF.

The chain carries TRBV24-1 and TRBJ2-1; 13 bases match TRBD2. The J segment lost 8 bases and the V segment lost 5 bases, leaving 2 bases of the junction unmatched. CDR3 size: 14 residues. The germline V gene encodes CDR1 KGHDR and CDR2 SFDVKD. CDR3 sequence (DNA): TGTGCCACCAGTGTGGGACTAGCGGGATATGAGCAGTTCTTC. Its protein product is CATSVGLAGYEQFF.

V gene TRBV27 combines with J gene TRBJ1-5; 9 bases agree with TRBD1. This CDR3 contains 15 residues. Germline V CDR1 and CDR2: MNHEY, SMNVEV (reference sequence). V lost 5 bases and J lost 4; bases outside the gene matches: 6. CDR3 in amino acids: CASSMGQGGNQPQHF. CDR3 in DNA: TGTGCCAGCAGTATGGGACAGGGAGGGAATCAGCCCCAGCATTTT.

The J gene is TRBJ2-1, the V gene TRBV5-1; no clear D gene. The CDR3 covers 13 residues. Germline CDR1 reads SGHRS; CDR2 reads YFSETQ. The V end lost 3 bases, the J end lost 7 bases, and 11 bases lay between the germline ends. The CDR3 here is CASSSIAENEQFF. The CDR3 coding sequence is TGCGCCAGCAGCTCCATAGCCGAGAATGAGCAGTTCTTC.

The chain has TRBV7-9 and TRBJ2-7; no reliable D call. There are 12 residues in the CDR3. V shed 4 bases and J shed 6 bases, with 10 bases lying between them. Germline V lookup: CDR1 SEHNR, CDR2 FQNEAQ (reference sequence). The CDR3 DNA sequence: TGTGCCAGCAGCTCCCCCCCGAGCGAGCAGTACTTC. This translates into CASSSPPSEQYF.

This rearrangement joins TRBV5-1 to TRBJ2-5; 8 nucleotides agree with TRBD1. The CDR3 totals 14 residues. The germline V gene encodes CDR1 SGHRS and CDR2 YFSETQ. J gave up 4 bases and V 0 bases, and 2 bases lay outside the gene matches. Here the CDR3 DNA reads TGCGCCAGCAGCTTGGTTCAGGGGGCAGAGACCCAGTACTTC. Amino acid sequence: CASSLVQGAETQYF.

The chain combines TRBV4-1 with TRBJ2-3, with TRBD2 matching over 10 bases. The CDR3 has 14 amino acids. V lost 2 bases and J lost 4; bases outside the gene matches: 0. CDR1 MGHRA and CDR2 YSYEKL come from the germline V gene. The CDR3 sequence is CASSQLAGADTQYF. Here the CDR3 DNA reads TGCGCCAGCAGCCAACTAGCGGGGGCAGATACGCAGTATTTT.

The rearrangement links TRBV5-1 to TRBJ2-7; D is perhaps TRBD2 (6 bases). The V gene's germline CDR1 is SGHRS and CDR2 YFSETQ. The CDR3 is made up of 16 amino acids. V gave up 4 bases and J gave up 0 bases, with 17 bases separating them. CDR3 nucleotides: TGCGCCAGCAGCCCGATTAGCGGTCCCGACTCCTACGAGCAGTACTTC. Its translation: CASSPISGPDSYEQYF.

The genes are TRBV5-1 and TRBJ1-1; TRBD1 matches 7 bases. CDR3 length: 13 residues. The germline CDR1 and CDR2 sequences are SGHRS and YFSETQ. Trimming removed 2 bases from V and 6 bases from J; junction bases left unmatched: 4. CDR3 protein: CASSFLQGSEAFF. CDR3 in DNA: TGCGCCAGCAGCTTCTTACAGGGGTCTGAAGCTTTCTTT.

The V call is TRBV2, the J call TRBJ2-3; D unclear. V was pared by 6 bases and J by 2 bases, with 6 bases between. Per germline, CDR1 SNHLY and CDR2 FYNNEI. The CDR3 runs 12 residues. The CDR3: CASRAFTDTQYF. The CDR3 DNA reads as TGTGCCAGCAGAGCCTTCACAGATACGCAGTATTTT.

In its sample, this clone was seen once. V gene TRBV19 combines with J gene TRBJ2-3; 16 bases fit TRBD2. The CDR3 is 17 residues long. J gave up 1 base and V 6 bases, and 4 bases lay outside the gene matches. CDR1 and CDR2 (germline): LNHDA, SQIVND (reference sequence). CDR3 DNA: TGTGCCAGTAGCGGGACTAGCGGGAGGGCTGGCACAGATACGCAGTATTTT. Translation: CASSGTSGRAGTDTQYF.

V usage is TRBV5-1 and J usage is TRBJ1-1; D is unclear. The germline V and J ends were trimmed by 1 base and 6 bases, with 10 bases remaining between them. The germline V gene has CDR1 SGHRS and CDR2 YFSETQ. This CDR3 contains 13 residues. The CDR3 protein is CASSLQREAEAFF. DNA of the CDR3: TGCGCCAGCAGCTTGCAGAGGGAAGCTGAAGCTTTCTTT.

V is TRBV28 and J is TRBJ1-2; 7 positions match TRBD1. CDR3 size: 14 residues. V lost 6 bases to trimming and J lost 2 bases; unmatched junction nucleotides: 6. The germline CDR1 and CDR2 sequences are MDHEN and SYDVKM. The CDR3 coding sequence is TGTGCCAGCAGGACCCAACAGGGGAACTATGGCTACACCTTC. This encodes CASRTQQGNYGYTF.

This rearrangement joins TRBV2 to TRBJ1-1; perhaps TRBD1 as D (6 bases). The CDR3 spans 12 residues. V lost 7 bases and J 5 bases, leaving 11 bases between the germline ends. CDR1 is SNHLY, CDR2 FYNNEI, per germline. Here the CDR3 reads CASNGDMTEAFF. The CDR3 region has the DNA TGTGCCAGCAACGGGGACATGACTGAAGCTTTCTTT.

This rearrangement joins TRBV27 to TRBJ2-2, with TRBD1 as a possible D gene (5 bases). The CDR3 is 13 amino acids. Germline-derived CDR1 and CDR2 are MNHEY and SMNVEV (reference sequence). V lost 6 bases and J 4 bases, leaving 9 bases between the germline ends. This chain's CDR3 is CASSWTPTGELFF. CDR3 in DNA: TGTGCCAGCAGCTGGACACCCACCGGGGAGCTGTTTTTT.

This clone has just a few counts. The V and J genes are TRBV2 and TRBJ1-2; TRBD1 might be the D (5 bases). The germline V gene has CDR1 SNHLY and CDR2 FYNNEI. The ends were cut back, 8 bases at V and 0 bases at J, with 16 bases in the middle. The CDR3 is 15 residues long. The CDR3 bases are TGTGCCAGCGGCCTCAAGGAGGGGTCTAACTATGGCTACACCTTC. Translated: CASGLKEGSNYGYTF.

This clone was observed a single time. The chain links TRBV3-1 (or the pseudogene TRBV3-2) to TRBJ1-2, with 10 nucleotides matching TRBD1. CDR1 LGHDT and CDR2 YNNKEL come from the germline V gene (reference sequence). V was pared by 0 bases and J by 4 bases, with 14 bases of the junction left unmatched. This CDR3 has 19 residues. The CDR3 reads CASSQDPNPRQGAIYGYTF. The CDR3 nucleotides are TGTGCCAGCAGCCAAGATCCGAACCCGAGACAGGGGGCAATCTATGGCTACACCTTC.

Only a few counts were recorded for this clone. The J gene is TRBJ2-3, the V gene TRBV29-1, with 12 bases lining up with TRBD2. CDR3 length: 16 residues. Trimming took 4 bases from V and 2 from J; bases not matched to a gene: 7. Germline lookup yields CDR1 SQVTM and CDR2 ANQGSEA. The DNA of the CDR3 is TGCAGCGTTGCCGGAAGGACTAGCGGGGTCACAGATACGCAGTATTTT. Encoded protein: CSVAGRTSGVTDTQYF.

The genes are TRBV6-5 and TRBJ1-1; TRBD1 matches at 9 bases. V shed 7 bases and J 5 bases; nucleotides not matched to a gene: 11. From germline, CDR1 is MNHEY and CDR2 SVGAGI. The CDR3 loop spans 15 amino acids. CDR3 protein: CASKISGQGWTEAFF. The CDR3 DNA sequence: TGTGCCAGCAAAATTTCGGGACAGGGTTGGACTGAAGCTTTCTTT.